These 25 T cell receptor beta chains came from one sample sequenced in a study of identical twins. TCRdb reprocessed the 5' RACE reads with MiXCR, giving one entry per CDR3 protein. The sample yields 1.5 million to 2 million distinct CDR3 sequences, more than 30% seen once. Sequenced sample: cord blood. The receptors derive from a newborn girl in good health.

This clonotype has just a few counts. V gene TRBV25-1 combines with J gene TRBJ1-6; 7 bases align to TRBD1. J was trimmed by 7 bases and V by 1 base; bases with no gene match: 10. CDR1 and CDR2 from the germline V gene are MGHDK and SYGVNS. This CDR3 is built from 17 residues. The chain's CDR3 is CASSELGRGRGNSPLHF. DNA for the CDR3: TGTGCCAGCAGTGAATTAGGCCGGGGCAGGGGGAATTCACCCCTCCACTTT. The complete variable domain, with remaining parts taken from reference TRBV25-1 and TRBJ1-6, reads EADIYQTPRYLVIGTGKKITLECSQTMGHDKMYWYQQDPGMELHLIHYSYGVNSTEKGDLSSESTVSRIRTEHFPLTLESARPSHTSQYLCASSELGRGRGNSPLHFGNGTRLTVT.

This clonotype was found a few times. The V and J genes are TRBV3-1 and TRBJ1-5; perhaps TRBD1 as D (6 bases). V was pared by 1 base and J by 1 base, with 17 bases between. CDR1 is LGHDT, CDR2 YNNKEL, per germline (reference sequence). The CDR3 runs to 18 residues. The CDR3 sequence: CASSQGPRTGSSNQPQHF. The CDR3 DNA is TGTGCCAGCAGCCAAGGCCCTCGCACAGGGTCGAGCAATCAGCCCCAGCATTTT.

The V and J genes are TRBV11-2 and TRBJ1-2, with 7 bases fitting TRBD1. This CDR3 spans 17 amino acids. The germline gives CDR1 SGHAT, CDR2 FQNNGV. The ends lost 5 bases at V and 7 bases at J; junction bases unmatched: 19. For the CDR3, the DNA is TGTGCCAGCAGCCCCCCTTCAGCTACAGGGGTAGTGGGTGGCTACACCTTC. It specifies CASSPPSATGVVGGYTF.

This chain connects TRBV10-3 to TRBJ2-2, with D possibly TRBD2 on 6 matching bases. Germline V gene lookup returns CDR1 ENHRY and CDR2 SYGVKD. V was trimmed by 10 bases and J by 4 bases, leaving 7 bases between them. CDR3 length: 11 residues. The DNA of the CDR3 is TGTGCCACGACTAGCACCGGGGAGCTGTTTTTT. It translates to CATTSTGELFF.

About this clonotype itself: One base away lies a much larger clone, so this may be a sequencing read error. CDR3 protein: CASSLAFRISGANVLTF. In DNA form, the CDR3 reads TGTGCCAGCAGTTTAGCGTTCCGAATCTCTGGGGCCAACGTCCTGACTTTC. The rearrangement joins TRBV12-3 or TRBV12-4 to TRBJ2-6; no reliable D call. V gave up 0 bases and J gave up 0 bases, with 9 bases separating them. The CDR3 covers 17 residues.

This clonotype was seen a few times. The rearrangement uses TRBV4-1 and TRBJ2-7, with TRBD1 matching over 10 bases. CDR3 length equals 14 residues. CDR1 is MGHRA, CDR2 YSYEKL, per germline. Trimming removed 3 bases from V and 6 bases from J; junction bases left unmatched: 5. The CDR3 DNA follows: TGCGCCAGCAGCCATCCCGGGACAGGGGCCGAGCAGTACTTC. This sequence encodes CASSHPGTGAEQYF.

This chain links TRBV5-1 with TRBJ2-3; D might be TRBD2 (6 bases). CDR3 length: 16 residues. Between the trimmed V and J ends, which lost 0 bases and 2 bases, there was a span of 13 bases. The germline V gene encodes CDR1 SGHRS and CDR2 YFSETQ. As DNA, the CDR3 is TGCGCCAGCAGCTTGGAAGGACGGAGGGTCACAGATACGCAGTATTTT. This translates into CASSLEGRRVTDTQYF.

In this sample, this clonotype turned up a few times. The chain carries TRBV10-3 and TRBJ2-2, with 11 bases matching TRBD2. Unmatched junction bases numbered 3, after V lost 6 bases and J lost 0 bases. The CDR3 runs 16 residues. Germline-derived CDR1 and CDR2 are ENHRY and SYGVKD. This CDR3 is CAISELAGANTGELFF. CDR3 coding DNA: TGTGCCATCAGCGAACTAGCGGGGGCGAACACCGGGGAGCTGTTTTTT.

The chain is built from TRBV4-1 and TRBJ2-2; the match to TRBD1 covers 8 bases. V lost 2 bases to trimming and J lost 6 bases; unmatched junction nucleotides: 5. This CDR3 has 15 residues. Per germline, CDR1 MGHRA and CDR2 YSYEKL. The CDR3 spells CASSQIWTGPGELFF. CDR3 coding DNA: TGCGCCAGCAGCCAAATTTGGACAGGGCCCGGGGAGCTGTTTTTT.

The V and J genes are TRBV12-3 or TRBV12-4 and TRBJ2-1, with TRBD2 matching 8 bases. J was trimmed by 4 bases and V by 3 bases; bases with no gene match: 11. This CDR3 region has 17 residues. CDR3 loop: CASSLGGRSCIYNEQFF. The CDR3 DNA reads as TGTGCCAGCAGTTTGGGCGGGAGGTCCTGTATTTACAATGAGCAGTTCTTC.

Written as DNA, the CDR3 is TGTGCCAGCAGTTACTCGGTTTCTGCGGGGGCGAGTGGGGAGCAGTACTTC. This gives the protein CASSYSVSAGASGEQYF. The chain carries TRBV6-2 or TRBV6-3 and TRBJ2-4, with D possibly matching TRBD2 (7 bases). Per germline, CDR1 MNHEY and CDR2 SVGEGT. The V and J ends lost 0 bases and 13 bases respectively, with 25 bases between them. The length of the CDR3 is 17 residues.

With respect to this clonotype: At one end the junction does not follow the germline gene, possibly because of a read error. The chain couples TRBV5-1 to TRBJ2-1; possibly TRBD2 for D (5 bases). CDR3 length equals 14 residues. In germline, CDR1 is SGHRS, CDR2 YFSETQ. The CDR3 region has the DNA TGCGCCAGCAGCTTGAGGCGACCCGATGGGGAGCAGGTCTTC. Protein: CASSLRRPDGEQVF.

The V call is TRBV7-2, the J call TRBJ1-1; 8 bases agree with TRBD1. Germline CDR1 reads SGHTA; CDR2 reads FQGNSA. CDR3 length equals 16 residues. The V segment lost 5 bases and the J segment 1 base; nucleotides outside the gene matches: 9. CDR3 sequence: CASSVKAGTGNTEAFF. CDR3 DNA: TGTGCCAGCAGCGTAAAGGCCGGGACAGGGAACACTGAAGCTTTCTTT.

This sequence joins TRBV7-9 and TRBJ1-3; D is unclear. This CDR3 is 14 amino acids long. In germline, CDR1 is SEHNR, CDR2 FQNEAQ (reference sequence). Trimming removed 2 bases from V and 0 bases from J, with 5 bases in between. CDR3: CASSLTVSGNTIYF. The CDR3 nucleotides read TGTGCCAGCAGCTTAACGGTCTCTGGAAACACCATATATTTT.

This chain links TRBV12-3 or TRBV12-4 with TRBJ2-1; the D is unclear. Trimming took off 6 bases at V and 4 bases at J, with 13 bases between the two ends. CDR3 size: 14 residues. CDR3 DNA sequence: TGTGCCAGCAGCGCGATTACACTATACAATGAGCAGTTCTTC. This gives the protein CASSAITLYNEQFF.

In its sample, this clonotype was seen many times. The J gene is TRBJ2-3, the V gene TRBV5-1; D not certain. Germline CDR1 reads SGHRS; CDR2 reads YFSETQ. Trimming left V 5 bases short and J 6 bases short, with 13 bases between. This CDR3 has 13 residues. This CDR3 is CASRVGDLDTQYF. Written as DNA, the CDR3 is TGCGCCAGCAGGGTCGGAGATCTGGATACGCAGTATTTT.

A word on this clonotype: A read error may produce the germline difference seen at one junction end. The chain has TRBV4-2 and TRBJ2-7; tentatively, D is TRBD2 (5 bases). The CDR3 covers 13 residues. CDR1 and CDR2 (germline): LGHNA, YNFKEQ. The CDR3 sequence is CASSQLSGDERYF. The CDR3 DNA sequence: TGTGCCAGCAGCCAACTGAGCGGAGACGAGCGGTACTTC.

The chain joins TRBV27 to TRBJ1-3, with a tentative D call TRBD1 (5 bases). The CDR3 loop spans 15 amino acids. The germline CDR1 and CDR2 sequences are MNHEY and SMNVEV (reference sequence). The V end lost 5 bases, the J end lost 1 base, and 12 bases lay between the germline ends. This CDR3 reads CASSPSGLSGNTIYF. The CDR3 DNA is TGTGCCAGCAGTCCATCGGGGCTATCTGGAAACACCATATATTTT.

This clonotype was counted a few times. The J gene is TRBJ2-5, the V gene TRBV10-2, with a weak D call TRBD1 (5 bases). The germline gives CDR1 WSHSY, CDR2 SAAADI. The CDR3 sequence is 14 residues long. V shed 7 bases and J shed 1 base, with 13 bases lying between them. CDR3 in DNA: TGCGCCAGCACTGGTAAAGGGGTCCAAGAGACCCAGTACTTC. Translating it yields CASTGKGVQETQYF.

This clonotype has only a few counts. The gene calls are TRBV4-1 and TRBJ2-2; D might be TRBD1 (5 bases). Germline V gene lookup returns CDR1 MGHRA and CDR2 YSYEKL. Trimming stripped 2 bases from V and 5 bases from J, with 9 bases between. The CDR3 has 14 residues. CDR3 sequence reads: CASSQPKGTGELFF. CDR3 nucleotide sequence: TGCGCCAGCAGCCAACCGAAGGGGACCGGGGAGCTGTTTTTT.

This clonotype came up many times. The chain links TRBV24-1 to TRBJ2-4; 8 positions agree with TRBD2. CDR1 KGHDR and CDR2 SFDVKD come from the germline V gene. There are 15 residues in the CDR3. V was pared by 4 bases and J by 1 base, with 2 bases of the junction left unmatched. The DNA for the CDR3 is TGTGCCACCAGTGAGAGCGGGAGTGCCAAAAACATTCAGTACTTC. It is translated as CATSESGSAKNIQYF.

This clonotype was seen more than once but under ten times. The chain uses TRBV9 and TRBJ2-1; D remains unclear. CDR1 SGDLS and CDR2 YYNGEE come from the germline V gene. The CDR3 sequence is 16 residues long. V was cut by 4 bases and J by 8 bases, with 22 bases left in between. The CDR3 here is CASSLTEGPSGDEQFF. The CDR3, as DNA: TGTGCCAGCAGCCTCACGGAAGGGCCATCTGGTGATGAGCAGTTCTTC.

The chain links TRBV6-2 or TRBV6-3 to TRBJ1-2, with 7 bases that match TRBD1. V dropped 2 bases and J dropped 4; count of bases not matched to a gene: 7. The CDR3 has 15 amino acids. Germline CDR1 is MNHEY and CDR2 is SVGEGT. The CDR3 DNA follows: TGTGCCAGCAGTTACGGAACGGGACAGTTCTATGGCTACACCTTC. The encoded protein is CASSYGTGQFYGYTF.

This clonotype was counted a few times. CDR3 nucleotide sequence: TGTGCCACCAGTGATTCCAGAGCTAGCGGGAAAGAGACCCAGTACTTC. Translation gives CATSDSRASGKETQYF. This sequence joins TRBV24-1 and TRBJ2-5, with 9 bases fitting TRBD2. With 2 bases clipped from V and 3 bases from J, the junction kept 6 bases outside the gene matches. Looked up from germline, CDR1 is KGHDR and CDR2 is SFDVKD. The CDR3 has 16 amino acids.

This clonotype was picked up a small number of times. The V call is TRBV10-3, the J call TRBJ2-5, with D uncertain. V gave up 3 bases and J gave up 5 bases, with 7 bases separating them. Germline CDR1 reads ENHRY; CDR2 reads SYGVKD. CDR3 length equals 12 residues. The CDR3 reads CAISDRMETQYF. CDR3 in DNA: TGTGCCATCAGTGATCGTATGGAGACCCAGTACTTC.